The subject of this entry is one TCR beta chain. This sample was taken from a study of blood T cell repertoires in COVID-19. Using immunoSEQ multiplex PCR, the repertoire was profiled, and TCRdb retains in-frame clones only, with some absent. The sample has 90,000 to 150,000 clones; roughly 90% are singletons. Trimming at V came to 4 bases and at J to 2 bases, leaving 5 bases not matched to a gene. The CDR3 is 15 amino acids. Germline CDR1 is SGHVS and CDR2 is FQNEAQ. This receptor was taken from a human donor in a cohort sampled during active COVID-19. Sequences were obtained from peripheral blood. This chain uses TRBV7-8 with TRBJ2-7; 10 nucleotides line up with TRBD2. The CDR3 sequence is CASSSRLAGPYEQYF. The CDR3 DNA reads TGTGCCAGCAGCTCCAGACTAGCGGGCCCCTACGAGCAGTACTTC.